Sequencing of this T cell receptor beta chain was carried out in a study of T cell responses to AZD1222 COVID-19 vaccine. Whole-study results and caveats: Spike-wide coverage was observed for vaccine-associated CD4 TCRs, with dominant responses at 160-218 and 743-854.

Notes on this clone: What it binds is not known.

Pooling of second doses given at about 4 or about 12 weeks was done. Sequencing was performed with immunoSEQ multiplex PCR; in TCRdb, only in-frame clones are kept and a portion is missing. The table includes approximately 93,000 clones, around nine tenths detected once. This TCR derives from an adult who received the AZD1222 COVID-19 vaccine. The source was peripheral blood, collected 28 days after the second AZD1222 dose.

The CDR3: CASSPTGFQETQYF. The CDR3 DNA is TGTGCCAGCAGCCCGACTGGATTCCAGGAGACCCAGTACTTC. V and J are TRBV5-4 and TRBJ2-5; unclear D gene. This CDR3 comprises 14 residues. V lost 4 bases and J 5 bases, leaving 15 bases between the germline ends. The V gene's germline CDR1 is SGHNT and CDR2 YYREEE (reference sequence).